This entry lists 19 T cell receptor beta chains sequenced from one sample in a study of shared clonotypes between healthy human individuals. Naivety among CD8 cells was defined by CD45RO negativity and positive CCR7 selection, thereby excluding terminally differentiated effector memory CD45RA+ cells. Produced via immunoSEQ multiplex PCR; TCRdb's table is partial and in-frame only. This table holds roughly 1,800,000 clones, about 95% found once. The specimen sequenced was naive CD8+ T cells sorted from blood. The receptor set was obtained from a man younger than 35 in good health.

The genes are TRBV25-1 and TRBJ1-2; D is unclear. V lost 3 bases to trimming and J lost 6 bases, with 8 bases between them. The V gene's germline CDR1 is MGHDK and CDR2 SYGVNS. There are 12 residues in the CDR3. The CDR3 loop reads CASSDGSNGYTF. CDR3 DNA sequence: TGTGCCAGCAGTGACGGAAGCAATGGCTACACCTTC.

The chain employs TRBV9 and TRBJ1-3, with 7 bases aligning to TRBD1. The germline gives CDR1 SGDLS, CDR2 YYNGEE. The CDR3 sequence is 16 residues long. Germline trimming cut 0 bases from V and 3 bases from J; bases unmatched to any gene: 6. CDR3 region: CASSVEGGEGGNTIYF. The CDR3 DNA sequence: TGTGCCAGCAGCGTAGAAGGGGGCGAAGGTGGAAACACCATATATTTT.

Note on this clone: Just one base apart from a much larger clone, this may be a read error. The same CDR3 is also encoded by other DNA sequences in this sample. The gene calls are TRBV13 and TRBJ1-1; possibly TRBD1 for D (5 bases). CDR3 length: 13 amino acids. Trimming cost V 4 bases and J 1 base, with 7 bases left between them. Germline lookup yields CDR1 PRHDT and CDR2 FYEKMQ (reference sequence). The CDR3 reads CASSSGGNTEAFF. The CDR3 DNA follows: TGTGCCAGCAGCTCGGGGGGGAACACTGAAGCTTTCTTT.

About this clone itself: A junction end diverges from the germline sequence, so it may reflect a read error. V is TRBV7-7 and J is TRBJ2-7; D unresolved. The V gene's germline CDR1 is SSHAT and CDR2 FNYEAQ (reference sequence). This CDR3 is built from 13 residues. The CDR3: CASSLREDYEQYF. The CDR3 region has the DNA TGTGCTAGCAGCTTAAGAGAAGACTACGAGCAGTACTTC.

This chain links TRBV10-3 with TRBJ2-5; no definite D call. Trimming left V 3 bases short and J 2 bases short, with 10 bases between. CDR3 length: 14 residues. The V gene's germline CDR1 is ENHRY and CDR2 SYGVKD. Written as DNA, the CDR3 is TGTGCCATCAGTGATGAGCAGATACAAGAGACCCAGTACTTC. Amino acid sequence: CAISDEQIQETQYF.

The chain recombines TRBV4-3 with TRBJ1-1, with TRBD1 as a possible D gene (6 bases). With 1 base removed from V and 8 bases from J, the gap between germline ends came to 14 bases. Germline V gene sequence: CDR1 LGHNA, CDR2 YSLEER. The CDR3 has 14 residues. The CDR3 region is CASSQGSQGLEAFF. The CDR3 DNA follows: TGCGCCAGCAGCCAAGGGTCCCAGGGGCTAGAAGCTTTCTTT.

This clone was detected only once. V gene TRBV1 combines with J gene TRBJ2-7. TRBV1 is a listed pseudogene. CDR3 size: 15 residues. For the CDR3, the DNA is TGCACCAGCAGCCAAGGCACAGAGGCATTCTACGAGCAGTACTTC. Its protein product is CTSSQGTEAFYEQYF.

This chain links TRBV4-1 with TRBJ2-7, with D possibly matching TRBD1 (8 bases). V was shortened by 4 bases and J by 4 bases, with 17 bases between the two germline ends. From germline, CDR1 is MGHRA and CDR2 YSYEKL. The CDR3 contains 15 residues. Here the CDR3 reads CASSRQTGEGYEQYF. The CDR3 region has the DNA TGCGCCAGCAGCCGACAGACAGGGGAGGGTTACGAGCAGTACTTC.

V usage is TRBV10-3 and J usage is TRBJ2-3; the match to TRBD1 covers 7 bases. Germline V gene sequence: CDR1 ENHRY, CDR2 SYGVKD. The J segment lost 3 bases and the V segment lost 2 bases, leaving 2 bases of the junction unmatched. The CDR3 is made up of 14 amino acids. The CDR3 DNA sequence: TGTGCCATCAGTGAGGGGACAGTAACAGATACGCAGTATTTT. Amino acid sequence: CAISEGTVTDTQYF.

Worth noting for this clone: A junction boundary mismatches the germline segment, possibly from a read error. The chain combines TRBV5-4 with TRBJ1-1; no clear D gene. The CDR3 runs 14 residues. Germline loops: CDR1 SGHNT, CDR2 YYREEE (reference sequence). DNA for the CDR3: TGTGCCAGCAGCTTCGTTGGCGGGAACAGTGAAGCTTTCTTT. It encodes CASSFVGGNSEAFF.

This chain connects TRBV9 to TRBJ2-3; TRBD2 matches 8 bases. This CDR3 region has 14 residues. The V segment lost 4 bases and the J segment 3 bases; nucleotides outside the gene matches: 4. From germline, CDR1 is SGDLS and CDR2 YYNGEE. CDR3 nucleotide sequence: TGTGCCAGCAGCCTCGGGGGGGAAACAGATACGCAGTATTTT. Translating gives CASSLGGETDTQYF.

The chain couples TRBV9 to TRBJ2-7, with a tentative D call TRBD2 (6 bases). V lost 4 bases, J lost 10 bases, and 12 bases lay in between. Germline V CDR1 and CDR2: SGDLS, YYNGEE. CDR3 length: 11 residues. The DNA of the CDR3 is TGTGCCAGCAGCCGACTAGGGGTTCAGTACTTC. Its protein is CASSRLGVQYF.

The chain combines TRBV6-4 with TRBJ2-1, with 7 bases that match TRBD2. With 8 bases clipped from V and 6 bases from J, the junction kept 10 bases outside the gene matches. The CDR3 has 14 residues. From germline, CDR1 is MRHNA and CDR2 SNTAGT. DNA for the CDR3: TGTGCCAGCCAACGAGTCCCTAGCGGCAATGAGCAGTTCTTC. Translating gives CASQRVPSGNEQFF.

The rearrangement joins TRBV7-9 to TRBJ2-1, with 9 nucleotides matching TRBD2. CDR1 and CDR2 from the germline V gene are SEHNR and FQNEAQ (reference sequence). The CDR3 length is 16 residues. The V gene end was trimmed by 5 bases and the J gene end by 4 bases; junction bases not matched to a gene: 9. The chain's CDR3 is CASSASGAGGYNEQFF. The CDR3 DNA reads as TGTGCCAGCAGCGCATCAGGAGCGGGGGGTTACAATGAGCAGTTCTTC. Full variable domain (rest looked up from reference TRBV7-9 and TRBJ2-1): DTGVSQNPRHKITKRGQNVTFRCDPISEHNRLYWYRQTLGQGPEFLTYFQNEAQLEKSRLLSDRFSAERPKGSFSTLEIQRTEQGDSAMYLCASSASGAGGYNEQFFGPGTRLTVL.

This chain connects TRBV19 to TRBJ1-1; no clear D. CDR1 is LNHDA, CDR2 SQIVND, per germline (reference sequence). V shed 5 bases and J shed 0 bases, with 16 bases lying between them. This CDR3 region has 16 residues. The chain's CDR3 is CASSPEAGLVNTEAFF. CDR3 bases: TGTGCCAGTAGTCCAGAGGCGGGGTTGGTGAACACTGAAGCTTTCTTT.

Only one count was recorded for this clone. V and J are TRBV5-1 and TRBJ1-1, with 8 bases identical to TRBD1. This CDR3 contains 15 residues. J was trimmed by 1 base and V by 0 bases; bases with no gene match: 2. Germline lookup yields CDR1 SGHRS and CDR2 YFSETQ. The CDR3 DNA is TGCGCCAGCAGCTTGGCACAGGGGGGGAACACTGAAGCTTTCTTT. It specifies CASSLAQGGNTEAFF.

In regard to this clone: This sample also contains other DNA sequences that code for the same CDR3. The CDR3 nucleotides are TGTGCCAGCAGCCCCGGGACTAGCTACGAGCAGTACTTC. It encodes CASSPGTSYEQYF. The chain combines TRBV13 with TRBJ2-7; 8 bases are shared with TRBD2. Germline assignment: CDR1 PRHDT and CDR2 FYEKMQ (reference sequence). This CDR3 region has 13 residues. V dropped 5 bases and J dropped 3; count of bases not matched to a gene: 3.

CDR3 protein: CASSLAGGTYEQYF. The CDR3 nucleotides read TGTGCCAGCAGCTTGGCCGGGGGAACCTACGAGCAGTACTTC. This rearrangement joins TRBV5-5 to TRBJ2-7, with D maybe TRBD2 (6 bases). The germline V and J ends were trimmed by 0 bases and 2 bases, with 9 bases remaining between them. Germline V gene sequence: CDR1 SGHKS, CDR2 YYEKEE (reference sequence). The CDR3 covers 14 residues.

This clone was counted once. The CDR3 bases are TGTGCCAGCAGCGTAGTCGGCGGGGGGGCTAATGAGCAGTTCTTC. Its translation: CASSVVGGGANEQFF. This chain joins TRBV9 and TRBJ2-1; the match to TRBD2 covers 9 bases. J was trimmed by 7 bases and V by 0 bases; bases with no gene match: 5. The CDR3 extends over 15 amino acids. Germline V gives CDR1 SGDLS, CDR2 YYNGEE.